Listed below are T cell receptor beta chains from one sample, sequenced in a study of blood T cell repertoires in COVID-19. Clones were read by immunoSEQ multiplex PCR, and TCRdb kept only the in-frame ones, dropping some. This repertoire shows approximately 12,000 clones, 73% found once; its top ten account for over 30%. Sequencing used peripheral blood. The source of these receptors is a human donor in a cohort sampled during active COVID-19. Each CDR3 is given with its conserved first and last residue. The D gene is left open where the match is weak. Rows may omit the clone size; those that give it use once, few, many or a size class.

d_call: -
j_call: TRBJ1-5
v_call: TRBV5-6
clone_size: -
cdr3_aa: CASSLKMGLQPQHF
cdr3_nt: TGTGCCAGCAGCTTGAAGATGGGGCTTCAGCCCCAGCATTTT

d_call: TRBD1
j_call: TRBJ2-5
v_call: TRBV11-2
clone_size: -
cdr3_aa: CASSLQGATGETQYF
cdr3_nt: TGTGCCAGCAGCTTACAGGGGGCGACTGGAGAGACCCAGTACTTC

d_call: -
j_call: TRBJ2-7
v_call: TRBV20-1
clone_size: -
cdr3_aa: CSASDRLGTPYEQYF
cdr3_nt: TGCAGTGCTAGTGACAGGCTGGGTACTCCCTACGAGCAGTACTTC

d_call: TRBD1
j_call: TRBJ2-7
v_call: TRBV18
clone_size: -
cdr3_aa: CASSPGQGNEQYF
cdr3_nt: TGTGCCAGCTCACCCGGACAGGGCAACGAGCAGTACTTC

d_call: -
j_call: TRBJ2-7
v_call: TRBV5-1
clone_size: -
cdr3_aa: CASSLAGGYSYEQYF
cdr3_nt: TGCGCCAGCAGCTTGGCCGGCGGATACTCCTACGAGCAGTACTTC

d_call: TRBD1
j_call: TRBJ1-3
v_call: TRBV4-3
clone_size: -
cdr3_aa: CASSQALQGANGNTIYF
cdr3_nt: TGCGCCAGCAGCCAAGCCCTACAGGGGGCAAATGGAAACACCATATATTTT

d_call: TRBD2
j_call: TRBJ2-5
v_call: TRBV28
clone_size: -
cdr3_aa: CASSSPGEGREETQYF
cdr3_nt: TGTGCCAGCAGTTCCCCCGGGGAGGGGAGAGAAGAGACCCAGTACTTC

d_call: TRBD1
j_call: TRBJ1-2
v_call: TRBV4-1
clone_size: few
cdr3_aa: CASSQEGTGGGDGYTF
cdr3_nt: TGCGCCAGCAGCCAAGAAGGGACAGGGGGCGGGGATGGCTACACCTTC

d_call: TRBD1
j_call: TRBJ2-7
v_call: TRBV11-2
clone_size: -
cdr3_aa: CASSPSPGTAHGQYF
cdr3_nt: TGTGCCAGCAGCCCGTCGCCGGGGACAGCCCACGGGCAGTACTTC

d_call: TRBD2
j_call: TRBJ2-1
v_call: TRBV5-6
clone_size: -
cdr3_aa: CASSFSGRSYNEQFF
cdr3_nt: TGTGCCAGCAGCTTTAGCGGGAGGAGTTACAATGAGCAGTTCTTC

d_call: -
j_call: TRBJ2-5
v_call: TRBV6-2/TRBV6-3
clone_size: once
cdr3_aa: CASSYWGGLGQETQYF
cdr3_nt: TGTGCCAGCAGTTACTGGGGGGGGCTCGGCCAAGAGACCCAGTACTTC

d_call: TRBD1
j_call: TRBJ1-3
v_call: TRBV5-1
clone_size: -
cdr3_aa: CASSLVGQGANTIYF
cdr3_nt: TGCGCCAGCAGCTTGGTAGGGCAGGGGGCAAACACCATATATTTT

d_call: -
j_call: TRBJ1-1
v_call: TRBV7-9
clone_size: -
cdr3_aa: CASAIEGTEAFF
cdr3_nt: TGTGCCAGCGCAATTGAGGGCACTGAAGCTTTCTTT

d_call: TRBD2
j_call: TRBJ2-1
v_call: TRBV24-1
clone_size: -
cdr3_aa: CATSDLGASGGHEQFF
cdr3_nt: TGTGCCACCAGTGATTTAGGGGCTAGCGGGGGCCATGAGCAGTTCTTC

d_call: -
j_call: TRBJ2-7
v_call: TRBV5-6
clone_size: -
cdr3_aa: CASSLGAPSYEQYF
cdr3_nt: TGTGCCAGCAGCTTGGGGGCACCATCCTACGAGCAGTACTTC

d_call: TRBD2
j_call: TRBJ2-3
v_call: TRBV30
clone_size: -
cdr3_aa: CAWSHGVAGGPIDTQYF
cdr3_nt: TGTGCCTGGAGCCACGGGGTAGCGGGAGGGCCTATAGATACGCAGTATTTT

d_call: -
j_call: TRBJ2-2
v_call: TRBV3-1/TRBV3-2
clone_size: once
cdr3_aa: CASSQFGQGGTGELFF
cdr3_nt: TGTGCCAGCAGCCAATTCGGCCAGGGAGGCACCGGGGAGCTGTTTTTT

d_call: TRBD2
j_call: TRBJ2-5
v_call: TRBV7-2
clone_size: once
cdr3_aa: CASSPPGLAGGAGQETQYF
cdr3_nt: TGTGCCAGCAGCCCCCCCGGACTAGCGGGAGGGGCAGGCCAAGAGACCCAGTACTTC

d_call: TRBD2
j_call: TRBJ2-1
v_call: TRBV27
clone_size: -
cdr3_aa: CASSLFGEGWRNEQFF
cdr3_nt: TGTGCCAGCAGTTTATTTGGGGAGGGATGGAGGAATGAGCAGTTCTTC

d_call: -
j_call: TRBJ2-6
v_call: TRBV6-4
clone_size: -
cdr3_aa: CASSDRTGSGANVLTF
cdr3_nt: TGTGCCAGCAGTGACCGTACAGGCTCTGGGGCCAACGTCCTGACTTTC

d_call: -
j_call: TRBJ1-2
v_call: TRBV28
clone_size: -
cdr3_aa: CASSFGQGWYGYTF
cdr3_nt: TGTGCCAGCAGTTTCGGGCAGGGGTGGTATGGCTACACCTTC

d_call: TRBD1
j_call: TRBJ2-5
v_call: TRBV5-1
clone_size: medium-sized
cdr3_aa: CASRRMRTGQETQYF
cdr3_nt: TGCGCCAGCAGAAGAATGAGGACAGGCCAAGAGACCCAGTACTTC

d_call: TRBD1
j_call: TRBJ2-7
v_call: TRBV24-1
clone_size: -
cdr3_aa: CATSDSGQVGYEQYF
cdr3_nt: TGTGCCACCAGTGACTCCGGACAGGTAGGGTACGAGCAGTACTTC

d_call: -
j_call: TRBJ2-6
v_call: TRBV19
clone_size: -
cdr3_aa: CASSRSNVLTF
cdr3_nt: TGTGCCAGTAGTAGGAGTAACGTCCTGACTTTC

d_call: -
j_call: TRBJ1-1
v_call: TRBV29-1
clone_size: -
cdr3_aa: CSARRGTEAFF
cdr3_nt: TGCAGCGCCCGAAGGGGCACTGAAGCTTTCTTT

d_call: -
j_call: TRBJ1-4
v_call: TRBV5-6
clone_size: -
cdr3_aa: CASSLRGTNEKLFF
cdr3_nt: TGTGCCAGCAGCTTGAGGGGAACTAATGAAAAACTGTTTTTT

d_call: TRBD1
j_call: TRBJ1-4
v_call: TRBV7-9
clone_size: -
cdr3_aa: CASSRDRAYEKLFF
cdr3_nt: TGTGCCAGCAGCCGGGACAGGGCGTATGAAAAACTGTTTTTT

d_call: TRBD2
j_call: TRBJ2-7
v_call: TRBV28
clone_size: -
cdr3_aa: CASTRGTSGGNRYF
cdr3_nt: TGTGCCAGCACCCGCGGGACTAGCGGGGGGAATCGGTACTTC

d_call: TRBD2
j_call: TRBJ2-5
v_call: TRBV7-8
clone_size: -
cdr3_aa: CASSPKGRGGIGLRETQYF
cdr3_nt: TGTGCCAGCAGCCCCAAGGGGCGGGGGGGAATAGGGCTCCGAGAGACCCAGTACTTC

d_call: TRBD1
j_call: TRBJ1-2
v_call: TRBV7-8
clone_size: -
cdr3_aa: CASSTPDRGYGYTF
cdr3_nt: TGTGCCAGCAGCACCCCGGACAGGGGCTATGGCTACACCTTC

d_call: -
j_call: TRBJ2-2
v_call: TRBV27
clone_size: -
cdr3_aa: CASSSMNTGELFF
cdr3_nt: TGTGCCAGCAGTTCCATGAACACCGGGGAGCTGTTTTTT

d_call: -
j_call: TRBJ1-1
v_call: TRBV6-5
clone_size: -
cdr3_aa: CASRSLRGAEAFF
cdr3_nt: TGTGCCAGCAGGTCCCTACGGGGGGCAGAAGCTTTCTTT

d_call: -
j_call: TRBJ1-2
v_call: TRBV6-6
clone_size: -
cdr3_aa: CASTAGASGYTF
cdr3_nt: TGTGCCAGCACCGCAGGGGCTAGTGGCTACACCTTC

d_call: -
j_call: TRBJ2-7
v_call: TRBV21-1
clone_size: -
cdr3_aa: CASSKGGRGRGQYF
cdr3_nt: TGTGCCAGCAGCAAAGGCGGCAGGGGGCGAGGGCAGTACTTC

d_call: -
j_call: TRBJ2-2
v_call: TRBV29-1
clone_size: many
cdr3_aa: CSVVLGGTGELFF
cdr3_nt: TGCAGCGTTGTCCTGGGGGGCACCGGGGAGCTGTTTTTT

d_call: TRBD1
j_call: TRBJ2-7
v_call: TRBV12-3/TRBV12-4
clone_size: -
cdr3_aa: CASSLHPGQGEHF
cdr3_nt: TGTGCCAGCAGTCTCCACCCGGGACAGGGGGAACACTTC

d_call: -
j_call: TRBJ2-7
v_call: TRBV2
clone_size: -
cdr3_aa: CASSAQGTPRNEQYF
cdr3_nt: TGTGCCAGCAGTGCTCAGGGAACCCCCCGGAACGAGCAGTACTTC

d_call: TRBD1
j_call: TRBJ2-7
v_call: TRBV4-1
clone_size: -
cdr3_aa: CASSPGTGDYEQYF
cdr3_nt: TGCGCCAGCAGCCCCGGGACAGGGGACTACGAGCAGTACTTC

d_call: TRBD2
j_call: TRBJ2-1
v_call: TRBV15
clone_size: -
cdr3_aa: CATSRDRAGGHNEQFF
cdr3_nt: TGTGCCACCAGCAGAGATCGCGCGGGGGGCCACAATGAGCAGTTCTTC

d_call: -
j_call: TRBJ2-4
v_call: TRBV28
clone_size: -
cdr3_aa: CASSPPYGTRAKNIQYF
cdr3_nt: TGTGCCAGCAGTCCACCATATGGGACAAGAGCCAAAAACATTCAGTACTTC

d_call: -
j_call: TRBJ2-3
v_call: TRBV18
clone_size: -
cdr3_aa: CASSSHQPRGTDTQYF
cdr3_nt: TGTGCCAGCTCATCCCACCAGCCCCGGGGCACAGATACGCAGTATTTT

d_call: TRBD1
j_call: TRBJ2-2
v_call: TRBV19
clone_size: few
cdr3_aa: CASSTTGNGAGELFF
cdr3_nt: TGTGCCAGTAGTACGACAGGGAATGGGGCCGGGGAGCTGTTTTTT

d_call: -
j_call: TRBJ1-4
v_call: TRBV6-5
clone_size: -
cdr3_aa: CASNGQLLEKLFF
cdr3_nt: TGTGCCAGCAACGGACAGCTACTTGAAAAACTGTTTTTT

d_call: -
j_call: TRBJ1-1
v_call: TRBV30
clone_size: -
cdr3_aa: CAWSVSPNTEAFF
cdr3_nt: TGTGCCTGGAGTGTAAGCCCGAACACTGAAGCTTTCTTT

d_call: TRBD2
j_call: TRBJ2-1
v_call: TRBV4-2
clone_size: -
cdr3_aa: CASSQLGGDASNEQFF
cdr3_nt: TGTGCCAGCAGCCAACTGGGGGGGGACGCCTCGAATGAGCAGTTCTTC

d_call: TRBD2
j_call: TRBJ2-3
v_call: TRBV6-5
clone_size: -
cdr3_aa: CASSSGSEDTDTQYF
cdr3_nt: TGTGCCAGCAGTAGCGGGAGTGAGGATACAGATACGCAGTATTTT

d_call: TRBD2
j_call: TRBJ2-1
v_call: TRBV27
clone_size: -
cdr3_aa: CASSFGLAGGDPYNEQFF
cdr3_nt: TGTGCCAGCAGTTTTGGACTAGCGGGGGGCGACCCCTACAATGAGCAGTTCTTC

d_call: -
j_call: TRBJ2-7
v_call: TRBV2
clone_size: -
cdr3_aa: CASSEGRTIGEQYF
cdr3_nt: TGTGCCAGCAGTGAAGGTAGGACTATCGGCGAGCAGTACTTC

d_call: -
j_call: TRBJ2-5
v_call: TRBV2
clone_size: -
cdr3_aa: CASSEGWGLQETQYF
cdr3_nt: TGTGCCAGCAGTGAAGGATGGGGCCTGCAAGAGACCCAGTACTTC

d_call: -
j_call: TRBJ1-2
v_call: TRBV7-2
clone_size: -
cdr3_aa: CASSQSPGDGYTF
cdr3_nt: TGTGCCAGCAGCCAATCGCCGGGGGACGGCTACACCTTC

d_call: TRBD2
j_call: TRBJ2-3
v_call: TRBV9
clone_size: -
cdr3_aa: CASSVQGLAGGGTQYF
cdr3_nt: TGTGCCAGCAGCGTACAGGGACTAGCGGGAGGTGGTACGCAGTATTTT

d_call: -
j_call: TRBJ2-1
v_call: TRBV11-2
clone_size: -
cdr3_aa: CASTRQRYNEQFF
cdr3_nt: TGTGCCAGCACCCGACAGCGCTACAATGAGCAGTTCTTC

d_call: TRBD1
j_call: TRBJ1-1
v_call: TRBV24-1
clone_size: -
cdr3_aa: CATSDWTGAEAFF
cdr3_nt: TGTGCCACCAGTGACTGGACAGGTGCTGAAGCTTTCTTT

d_call: TRBD2
j_call: TRBJ2-2
v_call: TRBV2
clone_size: few
cdr3_aa: CASFGLAGGPDTGELFF
cdr3_nt: TGTGCCAGCTTTGGACTAGCGGGAGGGCCGGACACCGGGGAGCTGTTTTTT

d_call: TRBD1
j_call: TRBJ2-1
v_call: TRBV29-1
clone_size: -
cdr3_aa: CSATGTGPYNEQFF
cdr3_nt: TGCAGCGCCACAGGGACAGGGCCCTACAATGAGCAGTTCTTC